The rows below give T cell receptor beta chains drawn from one sample of a study of CD4 T cells in relation to SARS-CoV-2 and coronaviruses. No antigens are known for them. Produced via immunoSEQ multiplex PCR; TCRdb's table is partial and in-frame only. The sample has around 28,000 clones; around two thirds are singletons. The sequenced sample was CD4+ T cells from PBMCs, cultured in vitro. The origin of the receptors is a human donor in good health. Both conserved end residues are part of each CDR3. Each record gives: clone size, J gene, D gene, V gene, CDR3 DNA, CDR3 protein. A D gene is named only where the DNA matches it firmly. Where a row states a size, it is once, few, many or the class of an expanded clone; other rows omit it.

- | TRBJ1-5 | - | TRBV5-4 | TGTGCCAGCAGCTCCGAGGAACAGCCCCAGCATTTT | CASSSEEQPQHF
- | TRBJ2-5 | - | TRBV20-1 | TGCAGTGCGCCCCGGACCGAGACCCAGTACTTC | CSAPRTETQYF
few | TRBJ2-2 | TRBD1 | TRBV2 | TGTGCCAGCACAGAACAGGGACAGGGGGGCACCGGGGAGCTGTTTTTT | CASTEQGQGGTGELFF
- | TRBJ2-3 | TRBD2 | TRBV7-2 | TGTGCCAGCAGCTTAGGTCCTAGCGGAAGCACAGATACGCAGTATTTT | CASSLGPSGSTDTQYF
- | TRBJ1-6 | TRBD1 | TRBV30 | TGTGCCTGGAGTGAGCTCCCCCTCCGGATAGGGGGCGGATCACCCCTCCACTTT | CAWSELPLRIGGGSPLHF
- | TRBJ2-3 | TRBD1 | TRBV5-6 | TGTGCCAGCAGATTGATTGCCGGGACAGATCGCACAGATACGCAGTATTTT | CASRLIAGTDRTDTQYF
- | TRBJ2-3 | - | TRBV4-1 | TGCGCCAGCAGCCAGACTGACACAGATACGCAGTATTTT | CASSQTDTDTQYF
- | TRBJ2-3 | TRBD1 | TRBV7-2 | TGTGCCAGCAGCTTAGCGTTGACAGGGCAGAGCACAGATACGCAGTATTTT | CASSLALTGQSTDTQYF
- | TRBJ2-5 | TRBD1 | TRBV29-1 | TGCAGCGTTGGGGGACAGGGGGCAGGCGAGACCCAGTACTTC | CSVGGQGAGETQYF
- | TRBJ2-5 | TRBD2 | TRBV19 | TGTGCCAGTAGTATAGGTGCTAGCGGGAGGTCGGGGCGGCAGACCCAGTACTTC | CASSIGASGRSGRQTQYF
few | TRBJ1-1 | TRBD1 | TRBV18 | TGTGCCAGCTCGCCGCCCGCTGGACAGGGGGTCACTGAAGCTTTCTTT | CASSPPAGQGVTEAFF